Below, 29 T cell receptor beta chains from the same sample are listed, as sequenced in a study of T cell repertoires in cytomegalovirus infection. Their antigens are not known. TCRdb recomputed calls from the reads with MiXCR, one row per CDR3 protein. The sample yields roughly 340,000 distinct CDR3 sequences, roughly 28% seen once. Sequencing used cultured PBMCs, obtained from culture after CMV antigen stimulation. Every receptor here comes from a human donor in good health (CMV status not recorded). Some clones in this sample may be carry-over from other donors' samples.

The chain recombines TRBV7-2 with TRBJ2-4, with 9 bases lining up with TRBD1. Germline CDR1 reads SGHTA; CDR2 reads FQGNSA. After removal of 5 bases from V and 2 bases from J, the junction contained 4 bases not matched to a gene. The CDR3 is made up of 15 amino acids. The CDR3 region is CASSRDRETKNIQYF. The CDR3 DNA reads TGTGCCAGCAGCCGGGACAGGGAAACCAAAAACATTCAGTACTTC.

This sequence joins TRBV19 and TRBJ1-5; 12 positions match TRBD1. J lost 3 bases, V lost 0 bases, and 6 bases had no gene match. CDR3 length: 18 residues. Germline V lookup: CDR1 LNHDA, CDR2 SQIVND (reference sequence). CDR3: CASSIEPGQGAFNQPQHF. The CDR3 DNA reads TGTGCCAGTAGTATAGAACCGGGACAGGGGGCCTTCAATCAGCCCCAGCATTTT.

The chain recombines TRBV28 with TRBJ2-3; D gene unclear. The V end lost 3 bases, the J end lost 0 bases, and 13 bases lay between the germline ends. The germline V gene has CDR1 MDHEN and CDR2 SYDVKM. The CDR3 covers 16 residues. The CDR3 reads CASSFSVQISTDTQYF. The CDR3 DNA follows: TGTGCCAGCAGTTTCTCGGTCCAGATTAGCACAGATACGCAGTATTTT.

J is TRBJ1-5 and V is TRBV6-1, with D perhaps matching TRBD1 (5 bases). Germline V lookup: CDR1 MNHNS, CDR2 SASEGT. V was pared by 0 bases and J by 9 bases, with 15 bases between. This CDR3 comprises 15 residues. The CDR3 loop is CASSEARAGRGPQHF. The CDR3 DNA reads TGTGCCAGCAGTGAAGCGCGGGCAGGGCGGGGGCCCCAGCATTTT.

The chain employs TRBV28 and TRBJ2-7, with a possible D match to TRBD2 (6 bases). Between the trimmed V and J ends, which lost 3 bases and 3 bases, there was a span of 12 bases. There are 14 residues in the CDR3. Germline V CDR1 and CDR2: MDHEN, SYDVKM. CDR3 amino acids: CASSLFGSVYEQYF. Written as DNA, the CDR3 is TGTGCCAGCAGTTTGTTCGGGAGTGTCTACGAGCAGTACTTC. Supplemented by reference TRBV28 and TRBJ2-7, the full variable domain reads DVKVTQSSRYLVKRTGEKVFLECVQDMDHENMFWYRQDPGLGLRLIYFSYDVKMKEKGDIPEGYSVSREKKERFSLILESASTNQTSMYLCASSLFGSVYEQYFGPGTRLTVT.

This clonotype was counted a single time. This chain links TRBV20-1 with TRBJ2-3; 12 bases agree with TRBD2. With 0 bases clipped from V and 8 bases from J, the junction kept 9 bases outside the gene matches. The CDR3 sequence is 16 residues long. Germline CDR1 reads DFQATT; CDR2 reads SNEGSKA (reference sequence). The CDR3 here is CSAREASGGVLGTQYF. CDR3 DNA sequence: TGCAGTGCTAGAGAGGCTAGCGGGGGGGTCCTTGGTACGCAGTATTTT.

The chain carries TRBV25-1 and TRBJ2-3; TRBD1 is a possible D gene (6 bases). V lost 4 bases, J lost 0 bases, and 14 bases lay in between. The CDR3 is 16 residues long. In germline, CDR1 is MGHDK, CDR2 SYGVNS. CDR3 amino acids: CASSGFRDKSTDTQYF. The CDR3 DNA is TGTGCCAGCAGTGGATTCCGGGACAAAAGCACAGATACGCAGTATTTT. Full variable domain (outside the CDR3, taken from reference TRBV25-1 and TRBJ2-3): EADIYQTPRYLVIGTGKKITLECSQTMGHDKMYWYQQDPGMELHLIHYSYGVNSTEKGDLSSESTVSRIRTEHFPLTLESARPSHTSQYLCASSGFRDKSTDTQYFGPGTRLTVL.

The CDR3 DNA sequence: TGTGCCAGTAGTATTGAAAGTGGGGAAGGCAATCAGCCCCAGCATTTT. This encodes CASSIESGEGNQPQHF. The gene calls are TRBV19 and TRBJ1-5; D remains ambiguous. This CDR3 has 16 residues. The germline V and J ends were trimmed by 3 bases and 2 bases, with 14 bases remaining between them. CDR1 LNHDA and CDR2 SQIVND come from the germline V gene (reference sequence).

The chain joins TRBV27 to TRBJ2-1; TRBD1 agrees at 7 bases. Germline lookup yields CDR1 MNHEY and CDR2 SMNVEV (reference sequence). The CDR3 totals 15 residues. V gave up 3 bases and J gave up 5 bases; unmatched junction bases: 7. CDR3 in DNA: TGTGCCAGCAGTTTGTACAGGGGAGAGAACAATGAGCAGTTCTTC. It is translated as CASSLYRGENNEQFF.

J is TRBJ1-5 and V is TRBV12-3 or TRBV12-4; a possible D gene is TRBD1 (5 bases). Trimming cost V 7 bases and J 5 bases, with 15 bases left between them. The CDR3 contains 14 residues. The CDR3 coding sequence is TGTGCCAGCAACAAAGGGGAGGGAGATCAGCCCCAGCATTTT. Its translation is CASNKGEGDQPQHF.

This clonotype showed up just a few times. The chain is built from TRBV15 and TRBJ2-3; 7 bases are shared with TRBD2. The CDR3 is 14 residues long. V shed 4 bases and J 2 bases; nucleotides not matched to a gene: 3. Germline CDR1 reads LNHNV; CDR2 reads YYDKDF (reference sequence). The CDR3 reads CATSNRDYTDTQYF. In DNA form, the CDR3 reads TGTGCCACCAGCAACCGGGACTACACAGATACGCAGTATTTT. Together with reference TRBV15 and TRBJ2-3, the CDR3 gives the full variable domain: DAMVIQNPRYQVTQFGKPVTLSCSQTLNHNVMYWYQQKSSQAPKLLFHYYDKDFNNEADTPDNFQSRRPNTSFCFLDIRSPGLGDTAMYLCATSNRDYTDTQYFGPGTRLTVL.

This clonotype was seen a handful of times. The V and J genes are TRBV12-3 or TRBV12-4 and TRBJ1-6; TRBD1 agrees at 11 bases. V trimming: 3 bases; J trimming: 7 bases; junction bases outside the gene matches: 5. There are 16 residues in the CDR3. CDR3 sequence: CASSFRTGGTNSPLHF. The DNA of the CDR3 is TGTGCCAGCAGTTTTAGGACAGGGGGCACGAATTCACCCCTCCACTTT.

This clonotype came up a few times. The chain joins TRBV6-4 to TRBJ1-1, with unresolved D. Trimming cost V 5 bases and J 3 bases, with 10 bases left between them. Germline lookup yields CDR1 MRHNA and CDR2 SNTAGT. This CDR3 has 13 amino acids. CDR3 in DNA: TGTGCCAGCAGTCCCGACGGCTACACTGAAGCTTTCTTT. Translation: CASSPDGYTEAFF.

The chain carries TRBV4-1 and TRBJ2-3; TRBD2 matches 10 bases. The V and J ends lost 0 bases and 2 bases, in that order; junction bases with no gene match: 8. The CDR3 spans 18 residues. Per germline, CDR1 MGHRA and CDR2 YSYEKL. CDR3 in amino acids: CASSQDLASGSPTDTQYF. The CDR3 nucleotides are TGCGCCAGCAGCCAAGATCTGGCTAGCGGGAGCCCCACAGATACGCAGTATTTT.

The chain recombines TRBV12-3 or TRBV12-4 with TRBJ1-6; TRBD1 aligns across 8 bases. V trimming: 5 bases; J trimming: 9 bases; junction bases outside the gene matches: 21. This CDR3 has 19 amino acids. This chain's CDR3 is CASSPPRGRGRGVVSPLHF. The CDR3 bases are TGTGCCAGCAGTCCCCCGAGAGGCAGGGGGCGAGGTGTGGTTTCACCCCTCCACTTT.

The gene calls are TRBV7-6 and TRBJ2-7, with D perhaps given as TRBD1 or TRBD2 (5 bases each). CDR1 and CDR2 (germline): SGHVS, FNYEAQ. V lost 5 bases and J lost 5, with 22 bases in between. The CDR3 is made up of 16 amino acids. The CDR3 region is CASSLPTGRPRDEQYF. In nucleotides, the CDR3 is TGTGCCAGCAGCCTTCCTACGGGACGGCCGAGGGACGAGCAGTACTTC.

This chain links TRBV28 with TRBJ1-4, with a tentative D call TRBD1 (6 bases). CDR3 length: 15 residues. The V end was cut by 6 bases, the J end by 1 base, with 12 bases between. The V gene's germline CDR1 is MDHEN and CDR2 SYDVKM. The DNA for the CDR3 is TGTGCCAGCAGGCCGAACAGGGAAACTAATGAAAAACTGTTTTTT. Its protein product is CASRPNRETNEKLFF.

The V and J genes are TRBV15 and TRBJ2-7, with 8 bases lining up with TRBD1. Germline CDR1 is LNHNV and CDR2 is YYDKDF (reference sequence). This CDR3 spans 15 amino acids. Unmatched junction bases numbered 8, after V lost 1 base and J lost 6 bases. CDR3 amino acids: CATSRGGTGASEQYF. CDR3 DNA: TGTGCCACCAGCAGAGGTGGGACAGGAGCTTCCGAGCAGTACTTC. Based on the CDR3 plus reference TRBV15 and TRBJ2-7, the full variable domain is DAMVIQNPRYQVTQFGKPVTLSCSQTLNHNVMYWYQQKSSQAPKLLFHYYDKDFNNEADTPDNFQSRRPNTSFCFLDIRSPGLGDTAMYLCATSRGGTGASEQYFGPGTRLTVT.

The chain joins TRBV7-9 to TRBJ1-2; D is uncertain. The CDR3 is made up of 16 amino acids. Germline CDR1 SEHNR, CDR2 FQNEAQ (reference sequence). Trimming took off 2 bases at V and 3 bases at J, with 16 bases between the two ends. CDR3 sequence: CASSLLEGPLYYGYTF. The CDR3 DNA follows: TGTGCCAGCAGCTTACTGGAGGGCCCGCTCTACTATGGCTACACCTTC. The full variable domain, with the rest looked up from reference TRBV7-9 and TRBJ1-2, is DTGVSQNPRHKITKRGQNVTFRCDPISEHNRLYWYRQTLGQGPEFLTYFQNEAQLEKSRLLSDRFSAERPKGSFSTLEIQRTEQGDSAMYLCASSLLEGPLYYGYTFGSGTRLTVV.

This chain links TRBV15 with TRBJ1-5; D uncertain. The CDR3 loop spans 13 amino acids. The V gene lost 0 bases and the J gene lost 4 bases, with 4 bases spanning the gap. Germline CDR1 is LNHNV and CDR2 is YYDKDF (reference sequence). The DNA of the CDR3 is TGTGCCACCAGCAGAGATGAAAATCAGCCCCAGCATTTT. Encoded protein: CATSRDENQPQHF.

About this clonotype: At one end, the junction sequence differs from germline, possibly due to a read error. The chain joins TRBV12-3 or TRBV12-4 to TRBJ2-6; D perhaps matches TRBD1 (7 bases). This CDR3 comprises 20 residues. The CDR3, as DNA: TGTGCCAGCAGTTTAGGAAGACAGGGACTCAGACTTTCTGGGGCCAACGTCCTGGCTTTC. This sequence encodes CASSLGRQGLRLSGANVLAF.

This clonotype was counted a few times. CDR3 loop: CASSWEQGFTGELFF. In DNA, the CDR3 is TGTGCCAGCAGCTGGGAGCAGGGGTTCACCGGGGAGCTGTTTTTT. The V call is TRBV5-4, the J call TRBJ2-2; TRBD1 might be the D (6 bases). The CDR3 covers 15 residues. The ends were cut back, 3 bases at V and 4 bases at J, with 13 bases in the middle. CDR1 is SGHNT and CDR2 is YYREEE in the germline V gene (reference sequence).

The chain has TRBV5-1 and TRBJ2-3; D perhaps matches TRBD2 (6 bases). The CDR3 is made up of 13 amino acids. Between the trimmed V and J ends, which lost 3 bases and 8 bases, there was a span of 13 bases. Germline values: CDR1 SGHRS, CDR2 YFSETQ. The CDR3 reads CASSSDGGSTQYF. The CDR3 DNA reads as TGCGCCAGCAGCTCCGACGGGGGAAGTACGCAGTATTTT.

This clonotype turned up a few times. This chain uses TRBV10-3 with TRBJ1-5, with a possible D match to TRBD1 (5 bases). The CDR3 sequence is 15 residues long. Trimming pared 4 bases from V and 2 bases from J, leaving 12 bases between. From germline, CDR1 is ENHRY and CDR2 SYGVKD. In nucleotides, the CDR3 is TGTGCCATCAGTGGGGCCGGAGGGGGCAATCAGCCCCAGCATTTT. This translates into CAISGAGGGNQPQHF.

The chain joins TRBV19 to TRBJ1-5; D is unclear. V was trimmed by 6 bases and J by 5 bases, leaving 11 bases between them. This CDR3 contains 13 residues. Looked up from germline, CDR1 is LNHDA and CDR2 is SQIVND (reference sequence). CDR3: CASSPGLHQPQHF. The CDR3 nucleotides are TGTGCCAGTAGCCCCGGGCTGCATCAGCCCCAGCATTTT.

The chain combines TRBV5-4 with TRBJ1-1, with D possibly TRBD1 on 5 matching bases. Trimming pared 0 bases from V and 7 bases from J, leaving 16 bases between. This CDR3 is 15 amino acids long. From germline, CDR1 is SGHNT and CDR2 YYREEE (reference sequence). The CDR3 is CASSLEARVKGEAFF. DNA of the CDR3: TGTGCCAGCAGCTTGGAGGCCAGGGTGAAGGGTGAAGCTTTCTTT.

V usage is TRBV13 and J usage is TRBJ1-1; possible D gene TRBD1, 5 bases. Germline CDR1 is PRHDT and CDR2 is FYEKMQ (reference sequence). This CDR3 has 17 amino acids. Trimming cost V 1 base and J 3 bases, with 18 bases left between them. Here the CDR3 reads CASSLDGYGGTDTEAFF. DNA for the CDR3: TGTGCCAGCAGCTTAGATGGGTACGGGGGGACCGACACTGAAGCTTTCTTT.

Points on this clonotype: A much bigger clone sits one base away, suggesting this may be a read error. The V and J genes are TRBV7-9 and TRBJ1-1, with D perhaps TRBD1 (5 bases). CDR3 length equals 16 residues. The germline gives CDR1 SEHNR, CDR2 FQNEAQ (reference sequence). This chain's CDR3 is CASSLPGGSISTEVFF. The CDR3 nucleotides read TGTGCCAGCAGCTTACCCGGGGGGAGTATTTCCACTGAAGTTTTCTTT.

The chain couples TRBV6-1 to TRBJ2-2, with 8 bases lining up with TRBD2. The CDR3 has 16 residues. V shed 2 bases and J 4 bases; nucleotides not matched to a gene: 6. Germline-derived CDR1 and CDR2 are MNHNS and SASEGT. CDR3 residues: CASSEKRGPSTGELFF. The DNA of the CDR3 is TGTGCCAGCAGTGAAAAGCGGGGGCCGAGCACCGGGGAGCTGTTTTTT.